Below, 8 T cell receptor beta chains from the same sample are listed, as sequenced in a study of identical twins. TCRdb re-analysed the 5' RACE reads in MiXCR, keeping a single row per CDR3 protein. The sample carries 300,000 to 350,000 distinct CDR3 sequences, 9% to 15% recorded once. The sample also formed part of further work on yellow fever vaccine responses in identical twins.

Sequencing was performed on CD8+ T cells sorted from blood. The receptors originated from a woman between 18 and 30 years old in good health.

This clonotype has only a few counts. The chain combines TRBV15 with TRBJ2-7; D is possibly TRBD1 (5 bases). This CDR3 is 14 amino acids long. Between the trimmed V and J ends, which lost 11 bases and 4 bases, there was a span of 21 bases. Germline V gives CDR1 LNHNV, CDR2 YYDKDF (reference sequence). The CDR3 nucleotides read TGTGCCTCGACCTGCCGTGACAGCCTTTACGAGCAGTACGTC. Translating gives CASTCRDSLYEQYV.

About this clonotype: The CDR3 does not end in the conserved phenylalanine or tryptophan, so this is likely a read error. CDR3 sequence (DNA): TGTGCCAGCAGCGGAACTATGAAAGAGACCCAGTACTCC. Translation: CASSGTMKETQYS. The genes are TRBV9 and TRBJ2-5; unclear D gene. The germline gives CDR1 SGDLS, CDR2 YYNGEE. The ends were cut back, 3 bases at V and 3 bases at J, with 9 bases in the middle. The CDR3 loop spans 13 amino acids.

This clonotype was seen ten or more times. The genes are TRBV12-3 or TRBV12-4 and TRBJ2-1, with TRBD2 as a possible D gene (7 bases). This CDR3 region has 15 residues. Trimming removed 5 bases from V and 0 bases from J, with 11 bases in between. This CDR3 reads CASSPAGASYNEQFF. The CDR3 DNA is TGTGCCAGCAGTCCCGCGGGGGCCTCCTACAATGAGCAGTTCTTC.

This clonotype was recorded at least ten times. This chain uses TRBV3-1 with TRBJ2-5; D gene uncertain. The CDR3 is 12 residues long. V shed 3 bases and J shed 3 bases, with 5 bases lying between them. Germline CDR1 reads LGHDT; CDR2 reads YNNKEL (reference sequence). CDR3 coding DNA: TGTGCCAGCAGCCAGGGGAAAGAGACCCAGTACTTC. This translates into CASSQGKETQYF.

This clonotype was detected only a few times. The V and J genes are TRBV3-1 and TRBJ2-7; D gene ambiguous. The germline V and J ends were trimmed by 3 bases and 0 bases, with 15 bases remaining between them. CDR3 length: 16 residues. The germline V gene encodes CDR1 LGHDT and CDR2 YNNKEL (reference sequence). The CDR3 spells CASSQVRTRSSYEQYF. The CDR3 DNA is TGTGCCAGCAGCCAGGTGCGTACAAGGAGCTCCTACGAGCAGTACTTC.

The rearrangement joins TRBV6-1 to TRBJ1-5, with D unresolved. Trimming removed 5 bases at V and 3 bases at J, with 8 bases between. CDR1 and CDR2 (germline): MNHNS, SASEGT. CDR3 length: 13 residues. DNA for the CDR3: TGTGCCAGCAGTACCGTCGACAATCAGCCCCAGCATTTT. Residues: CASSTVDNQPQHF.

This chain uses TRBV7-2 with TRBJ2-7, with TRBD2 matching over 10 bases. V lost 0 bases, J lost 5 bases, and 4 bases stayed unmatched. This CDR3 spans 15 amino acids. In germline, CDR1 is SGHTA, CDR2 FQGNSA. As DNA, the CDR3 is TGTGCCAGCAGCTTAGCGCATCTAGCGGGAGACGAGCAGTACTTC. It encodes CASSLAHLAGDEQYF.

This clonotype was found many times. V usage is TRBV20-1 and J usage is TRBJ2-1, with 11 bases fitting TRBD2. The CDR3 totals 18 residues. V shed 5 bases and J 3 bases; nucleotides not matched to a gene: 15. Germline V gene lookup returns CDR1 DFQATT and CDR2 SNEGSKA (reference sequence). The CDR3 DNA is TGCAGTGCTCCGGACAGGGTTAGCGGGAGGGGAGGCTACAATGAGCAGTTCTTC. It is translated as CSAPDRVSGRGGYNEQFF.